The rows below give T cell receptor beta chains drawn from one sample of a study of metastatic and nonmetastatic thyroid tumors. TCRdb re-called the PCR reads via MiXCR. The table lists about 40,000 clones, 15% to 20% of them singletons. The sample consisted of blood. All receptors come from a female donor with papillary thyroid cancer or a benign thyroid nodule (not recorded which). Some clones in this sample may be carry-over from other donors' samples. The CDR3 runs from the conserved cysteine through the conserved F or W. The D gene is left open where the match is weak. Part of the rows lack a size; the others show once, few, many or a class for expanded clones.

many	NA	TRBV18	TRBJ1-6	CASSLGTLGESPLHF	TGTGCCAGCTCACTGGGGACACTTGGGGAATCACCCCTCCACTTT
many	NA	TRBV7-3	TRBJ1-6	CASSLQGNSPLHF	TGTGCCAGCAGCTTACAGGGGAATTCACCCCTCCACTTT
NA	TRBD1	TRBV2	TRBJ1-4	CASIAVGQGFEKLFF	TGTGCCAGCATCGCCGTGGGACAGGGGTTCGAAAAATTGTTTTTT
many	TRBD1	TRBV12-5	TRBJ1-2	CASGLVTGTEYGYTF	TGTGCTAGTGGTTTGGTAACCGGGACAGAATATGGCTACACCTTC
many	NA	TRBV6-5	TRBJ2-3	CASSYFRGGTDTQYF	TGTGCCAGCAGTTACTTCAGGGGCGGCACAGATACGCAGTATTTT
NA	NA	TRBV11-1	TRBJ2-2	CASSLVAWWNTWELFF	TGTGCCAGCAGCTTAGTGGCTTGGTGGAACACCTGGGAGCTGTTTTTT
NA	TRBD1	TRBV19	TRBJ1-1	CASSYRGEGTEAFF	TGTGCCAGTAGCTACAGGGGAGAAGGTACTGAAGCTTTCTTT
few	NA	TRBV28	TRBJ2-1	CASRLGLTRQERMYNEQFF	TGTGCCAGCAGACTAGGTCTTACGAGACAGGAGCGAATGTACAATGAGCAGTTCTTC
many	NA	TRBV20-1	TRBJ2-7	CKAENYGGSGEQYF	TGCAAGGCTGAGAACTACGGAGGGAGTGGTGAGCAGTACTTC
NA	TRBD1	TRBV19	TRBJ1-2	CASSPRQGATGYTF	TGTGCCAGTAGCCCCCGACAGGGGGCGACCGGCTACACCTTC
once	NA	TRBV5-1	TRBJ2-2	CASIFAESPANTGELFF	TGCGCCAGCATCTTCGCCGAGAGCCCTGCGAACACCGGGGAGCTGTTTTTT
once	NA	TRBV28	TRBJ2-2	CASSLESPPGVLFF	TGTGCCAGCAGTTTAGAATCCCCACCCGGGGTGCTGTTTTTT
many	TRBD1	TRBV29-1	TRBJ2-1	CSVPGGVNEQFF	TGCAGCGTTCCAGGGGGTGTTAATGAGCAGTTCTTC
NA	TRBD1	TRBV11-1	TRBJ2-1	CASSLIDGQDNEQFF	TGTGCCAGCAGCTTGATAGATGGACAGGATAATGAGCAGTTCTTC
many	TRBD2	TRBV20-1	TRBJ2-3	CSVASGGRGTDTQYF	TGCAGTGTGGCTAGCGGGGGGCGGGGCACAGATACGCAGTATTTT
many	TRBD2	TRBV6-1	TRBJ2-2	CASSAGLAGGTGELFF	TGTGCCAGCAGTGCCGGACTAGCGGGGGGGACCGGGGAGCTGTTTTTT
few	NA	TRBV20-1	TRBJ2-1	CSAISSGPYNEQFF	TGCAGCGCTATCTCAAGCGGGCCTTACAATGAGCAGTTCTTC
few	TRBD1	TRBV6-5	TRBJ2-3	CASSSALRQGARDTQYF	TGTGCCAGCAGTTCTGCGCTTAGACAGGGTGCTAGAGATACGCAGTATTTT
many	TRBD2	TRBV10-2	TRBJ2-7	CASSPPLAGASSYEQYF	TGCGCCAGCAGTCCACCGCTAGCGGGGGCGAGCTCCTACGAGCAGTACTTC
many	NA	TRBV18	TRBJ1-5	CASSPPGHPNQPQHF	TGTGCCAGCTCACCACCGGGCCATCCCAATCAGCCCCAGCATTTT
many	NA	TRBV7-9	TRBJ2-2	CASSPDTANTGELFF	TGTGCCAGCAGCCCGGACACTGCGAACACCGGGGAGCTGTTTTTT
NA	NA	TRBV5-1	TRBJ2-3	CASSYDRLDTQYF	TGCGCCAGCAGCTACGACCGTTTAGATACGCAGTATTTT
NA	NA	TRBV28	TRBJ1-5	CAISFVGHYTNQPQHF	TGTGCCATCAGTTTTGTGGGACATTATACCAATCAGCCCCAGCATTTT
many	TRBD2	TRBV30	TRBJ2-5	CAWSAGGVETQYF	TGTGCCTGGAGTGCGGGGGGTGTAGAGACCCAGTACTTC
many	TRBD1	TRBV6-5	TRBJ2-2	CASSYWGTDTGELFF	TGTGCCAGCAGTTACTGGGGGACAGACACCGGGGAGCTGTTTTTT
many	NA	TRBV28	TRBJ2-7	CASSLWGGSSTYEQYF	TGTGCCAGCAGTTTATGGGGGGGAAGCAGTACCTACGAGCAGTACTTC
NA	NA	TRBV7-6	TRBJ2-7	CASSLVHSYEHYF	TGTGCCAGCAGCCTAGTACATTCCTACGAGCATTACTTC
NA	TRBD1	TRBV11-2	TRBJ1-1	CASSKRQGNTEAFF	TGTGCCAGCAGCAAAAGACAGGGGAACACTGAAGCTTTCTTT
many	NA	TRBV28	TRBJ1-6	CASSLGPGLSPLHF	TGTGCCAGCAGTTTAGGTCCAGGGCTTTCACCCCTCCACTTT
NA	NA	TRBV7-2	TRBJ1-1	CASSFNQPEAFF	TGTGCCAGCAGCTTTAACCAGCCTGAAGCTTTCTTT
many	NA	TRBV10-3	TRBJ2-2	CAIFLGLTGELFF	TGTGCCATCTTTCTGGGGCTTACCGGGGAGCTGTTTTTT
few	NA	TRBV29-1	TRBJ1-1	CSAERGEAFF	TGCAGCGCTGAACGTGGTGAAGCTTTCTTT
many	TRBD2	TRBV4-2	TRBJ2-3	CASSQVAGGRDTQYF	TGTGCCAGCAGCCAAGTGGCGGGGGGGCGTGATACGCAGTATTTT
few	NA	TRBV28	TRBJ2-5	CASSSSHWAKETQYF	TGTGCCAGCAGTTCCTCACATTGGGCGAAAGAGACCCAGTACTTC
many	NA	TRBV2	TRBJ2-3	CASSRQATSTDTQYF	TGTGCCAGCAGTAGACAGGCAACTAGCACAGATACGCAGTATTTT
many	NA	TRBV14	TRBJ2-1	CASSQDLMRNEQFF	TGTGCCAGCAGCCAAGACTTGATGAGGAATGAGCAGTTCTTC
NA	NA	TRBV28	TRBJ1-6	CASSLFSGGRRNSPLHF	TGTGCCAGCAGTTTATTTTCAGGAGGACGGCGAAATTCACCCCTCCACTTT
many	NA	TRBV7-6	TRBJ1-3	CASSADTLSGNTIYF	TGTGCCAGCAGCGCGGACACCCTCTCTGGAAACACCATATATTTT
many	NA	TRBV9	TRBJ2-2	CASHSGDHTGELFF	TGTGCCAGCCACTCAGGGGACCACACCGGGGAGCTGTTTTTT
many	NA	TRBV3-1	TRBJ1-1	CASSQLGTSPEAFF	TGTGCCAGCAGCCAGCTCGGGACTTCCCCTGAAGCTTTCTTT
many	NA	TRBV28	TRBJ2-2	CASSLESPPGELFF	TGTGCCAGCAGTTTAGAATCCCCCCCCGGGGAGCTGTTTTTT